The 10 T cell receptor beta chains in this list originate from one sample, sequenced in a study of shared clonotypes between healthy human individuals (dated by TCRdb to between 2020 and 2021). Libraries came from the immunoSEQ multiplex PCR assay. In its TCRdb copy, this immuneACCESS table keeps in-frame sequences only and misses some clones. Where compared with another copy, unresolved V genes explain less than half of these, and the others have no known cause. This sample is represented by approximately 530,000 clones; about 96% of them were singletons. Together, the top ten hold nearly 0.065% of the sample. Sequencing used naive CD4+ T cells sorted from blood. Sample cell subset or site, as interpreted from the label and publication: CD45RA+ positively selected. These receptors all come from a woman in her 30s in good health.

This chain joins TRBV11-3 and TRBJ2-1; 8 nucleotides align to TRBD1. Unmatched junction bases numbered 9, after V lost 6 bases and J lost 8 bases. CDR1 is SGHNT, CDR2 YENEEA, per germline. The CDR3 is 14 amino acids. The CDR3 sequence: CASSPPDREYEQFF. Written as DNA, the CDR3 is TGTGCCAGCAGTCCACCGGACAGGGAATATGAGCAGTTCTTC. Full variable domain (remainder filled in from reference TRBV11-3 and TRBJ2-1): EAGVVQSPRYKIIEKKQPVAFWCNPISGHNTLYWYLQNLGQGPELLIRYENEEAVDDSQLPKDRFSAERLKGVDSTLKIQPAELGDSAVYLCASSPPDREYEQFFGPGTRLTVL.

This chain connects TRBV7-9 to TRBJ1-1; the D is unclear. The germline gives CDR1 SEHNR, CDR2 FQNEAQ (reference sequence). The CDR3 is 13 residues long. V was cut by 3 bases and J by 1 base, with 6 bases left in between. The CDR3 loop reads CASSFKGNTEAFF. Written as DNA, the CDR3 is TGTGCCAGCAGCTTCAAAGGGAACACTGAAGCTTTCTTT.

This chain joins TRBV7-9 and TRBJ2-2, with D maybe TRBD2 (6 bases). CDR1 and CDR2 (germline): SEHNR, FQNEAQ (reference sequence). The CDR3 runs 16 residues. Trimming pared 5 bases from V and 1 base from J, leaving 14 bases between. CDR3 nucleotide sequence: TGTGCCAGCAGCCGCGTGCGGGGTGAGAACACCGGGGAGCTGTTTTTT. Translation gives CASSRVRGENTGELFF.

The chain employs TRBV6-4 and TRBJ1-1; D may be TRBD1 (6 bases). The CDR3 loop spans 14 amino acids. Trimming took 6 bases from V and 1 from J, leaving 12 bases between them. Germline V gene sequence: CDR1 MRHNA, CDR2 SNTAGT. The chain's CDR3 is CASRTDSSNTEAFF. The DNA of the CDR3 is TGTGCCAGCAGGACGGACAGTTCGAACACTGAAGCTTTCTTT.

This clone was detected once. The CDR3 region is CASSPGLPNEQFF. CDR3 bases: TGTGCCAGCAGCCCCGGACTCCCCAATGAGCAGTTCTTC. The chain employs TRBV7-7 and TRBJ2-1, with D maybe TRBD2 (5 bases). This CDR3 region has 13 residues. CDR1 and CDR2 from the germline V gene are SSHAT and FNYEAQ (reference sequence). V was cut by 5 bases and J by 6 bases, with 11 bases left in between.

This rearrangement joins TRBV4-1 to TRBJ2-3; either TRBD1 or TRBD2 may supply D (5 bases each). Germline CDR1 and CDR2: MGHRA and YSYEKL. Trimming left V 5 bases short and J 2 bases short, with 8 bases between. This CDR3 has 13 amino acids. The CDR3 DNA reads TGCGCCAGCAGCTCGGGACCCACAGATACGCAGTATTTT. Translation: CASSSGPTDTQYF.

The CDR3 protein is CASTINTEAFF. In DNA, the CDR3 is TGTGCCAGCACCATCAACACTGAAGCTTTCTTT. The genes are TRBV6-1 and TRBJ1-1; D gene ambiguous. The V end was cut by 7 bases, the J end by 2 bases, with 5 bases between. The CDR3 totals 11 residues. Germline V lookup: CDR1 MNHNS, CDR2 SASEGT.

The genes are TRBV18 and TRBJ2-1; D may be TRBD1 (6 bases). Trimming cost V 3 bases and J 5 bases, with 11 bases left between them. CDR3 size: 14 residues. Germline CDR1 is KGHSH and CDR2 is LQKENI. CDR3 in DNA: TGTGCCAGCTCACCCGACAGGTTCGACAATGAGCAGTTCTTC. Protein: CASSPDRFDNEQFF.

Points on this clone: Other DNA sequences in the same sample also yield this CDR3. The chain carries TRBV5-4 and TRBJ2-5; D is uncertain. Germline V gene sequence: CDR1 SGHNT, CDR2 YYREEE (reference sequence). Deletions cut 0 bases from V and 3 bases from J, with 3 bases between. This CDR3 is built from 12 residues. CDR3: CASSLDEETQYF. The DNA for the CDR3 is TGTGCCAGCAGCTTGGATGAAGAGACCCAGTACTTC.

The rearrangement joins TRBV5-1 to TRBJ1-3, with no clear D. The V gene lost 4 bases and the J gene lost 0 bases, with 8 bases spanning the gap. The CDR3 covers 14 residues. In germline, CDR1 is SGHRS, CDR2 YFSETQ. The CDR3, as DNA: TGCGCCAGCAGCCCTGAGTCCTCTGGAAACACCATATATTTT. Translated: CASSPESSGNTIYF. Full variable domain (remainder filled in from reference TRBV5-1 and TRBJ1-3): KAGVTQTPRYLIKTRGQQVTLSCSPISGHRSVSWYQQTPGQGLQFLFEYFSETQRNKGNFPGRFSGRQFSNSRSEMNVSTLELGDSALYLCASSPESSGNTIYFGEGSWLTVV.